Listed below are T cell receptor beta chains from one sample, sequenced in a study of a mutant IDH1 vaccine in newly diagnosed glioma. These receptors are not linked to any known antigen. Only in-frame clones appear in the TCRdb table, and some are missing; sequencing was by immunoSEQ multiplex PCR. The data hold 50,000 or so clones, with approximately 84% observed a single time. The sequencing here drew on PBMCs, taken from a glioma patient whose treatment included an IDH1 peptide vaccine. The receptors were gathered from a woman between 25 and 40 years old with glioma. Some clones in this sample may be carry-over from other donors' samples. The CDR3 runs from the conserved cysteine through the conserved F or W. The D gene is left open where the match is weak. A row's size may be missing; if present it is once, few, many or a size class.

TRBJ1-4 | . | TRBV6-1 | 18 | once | TGTGCCAGCAGTGAAGGGTTTCTAATTGGGGAGGGTTTTGAAAAACTGTTTTTT | CASSEGFLIGEGFEKLFF
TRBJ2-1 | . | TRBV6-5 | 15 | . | TGTGCCAGCAGTTACCTCCGTACGGCCTACAATGAGCAGTTCTTC | CASSYLRTAYNEQFF
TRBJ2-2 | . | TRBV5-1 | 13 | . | TGCGCCAGCAGCTTGGTTACCACCGGGGAGCTGTTTTTT | CASSLVTTGELFF
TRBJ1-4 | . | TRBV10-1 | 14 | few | TGCGCCAGCAGTGAATACCAGCTTAATGAAAAACTGTTTTTT | CASSEYQLNEKLFF
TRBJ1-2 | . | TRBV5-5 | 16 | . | TGTGCCAGCAGCTTGGACAGTCCGTCCCGCCCCGCTGGCTACACCTTC | CASSLDSPSRPAGYTF
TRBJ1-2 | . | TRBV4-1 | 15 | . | TGCGCCAGCAGCCAAGGGAACAGCCCCAACTATGGCTACACCTTC | CASSQGNSPNYGYTF
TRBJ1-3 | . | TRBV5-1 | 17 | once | TGCGCCAGCAGCTTGGGCCAACCAGGGAGTTGGGGAAACACCATATATTTT | CASSLGQPGSWGNTIYF
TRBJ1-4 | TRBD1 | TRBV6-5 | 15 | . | TGTGCCAGCAAACGACAGGGTGCAACTAATGAAAAACTGTTTTTT | CASKRQGATNEKLFF
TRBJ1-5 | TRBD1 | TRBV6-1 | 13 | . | TGTGCCAGCAGAGGACAGGTTAATCAGCCCCAGCATTTT | CASRGQVNQPQHF
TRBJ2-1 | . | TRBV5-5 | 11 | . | TGTGCCAGCAGCGCCTGGGATGAGCAGTTCTTC | CASSAWDEQFF
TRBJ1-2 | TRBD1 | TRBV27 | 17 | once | TGTGCCAGCCGCGGAAGGACAGGGACTCCAATTCACTATGGCTACACCTTC | CASRGRTGTPIHYGYTF
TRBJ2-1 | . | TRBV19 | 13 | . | TGTGCCAGTAGTATAGGCGGACTACGGGAGCAGTTCTTC | CASSIGGLREQFF
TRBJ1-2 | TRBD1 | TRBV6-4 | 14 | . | TGTGCCAGCAGTCCGACAGGGACTAACTATGGCTACACCTTC | CASSPTGTNYGYTF
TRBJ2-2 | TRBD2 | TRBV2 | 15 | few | TGTGCCAGCAGGGGTGGGGGGGCGAACACCGGGGAGCTGTTTTTT | CASRGGGANTGELFF
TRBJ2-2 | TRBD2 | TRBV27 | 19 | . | TGTGCCAGCAGTCCCCCCCGGACTAGCGGGAGGTGGAACACCGGGGAGCTGTTTTTT | CASSPPRTSGRWNTGELFF
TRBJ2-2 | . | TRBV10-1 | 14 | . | TGCGCCAGCAGTGGACAGACGAACACCGGGGAGCTGTTTTTT | CASSGQTNTGELFF
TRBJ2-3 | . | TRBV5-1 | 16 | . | TGCGCCAGCAGTCGACTAGAAACTTTGGGCACAGATACGCAGTATTTT | CASSRLETLGTDTQYF
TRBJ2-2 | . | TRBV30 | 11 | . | TGTGCCTGCCTAAGGGGCGGGGAGCTGTTTTTT | CACLRGGELFF
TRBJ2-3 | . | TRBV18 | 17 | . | TGTGCCAGCTCACCAAGGGTCCAGCAGCGGGGCACAGATACGCAGTATTTT | CASSPRVQQRGTDTQYF
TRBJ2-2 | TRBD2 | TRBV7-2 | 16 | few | TGTGCCAGCCGGGAAGGTGCGGGAGTCCGAACCGGGGAGCTGTTTTTT | CASREGAGVRTGELFF
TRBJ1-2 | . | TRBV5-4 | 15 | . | TGTGCCAGCAGCGGGGGAGGACCCAAAAACTATGGCTACACCTTC | CASSGGGPKNYGYTF
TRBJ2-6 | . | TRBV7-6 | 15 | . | TGTGCCAGCAGCCCCGTCGGCTCTGGGGCCAACGTCCTGACTTTC | CASSPVGSGANVLTF
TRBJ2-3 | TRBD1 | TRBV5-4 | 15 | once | TGTGCCAGCAGCTTAAAGACAGGGGGAGCAGATACGCAGTATTTT | CASSLKTGGADTQYF
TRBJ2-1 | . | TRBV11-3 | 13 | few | TGTGCCAGCAGCTCGCTGGGATACAATGAGCAGTTCTTC | CASSSLGYNEQFF
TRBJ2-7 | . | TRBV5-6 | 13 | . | TGTGCCAGCAGCTGGCCCGGGTCCTACGAGCAGTACTTC | CASSWPGSYEQYF
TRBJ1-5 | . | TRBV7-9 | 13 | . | TGTGCCAGCAGCTTCATGGCAGGGAAGCCCCAGCATTTT | CASSFMAGKPQHF
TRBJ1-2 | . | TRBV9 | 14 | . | TGTGCCAGCAGTAGAGGGGGGGGCCTTCCCGGCTACACCTTC | CASSRGGGLPGYTF
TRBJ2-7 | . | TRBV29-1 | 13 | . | TGCAGCGTCGGAGGGGGGAGCTCCTACGAGCAGTACTTC | CSVGGGSSYEQYF
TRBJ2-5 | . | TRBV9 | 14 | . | TGTGCCAGCAGCGTAGAGGGCTTACAAGAGACCCAGTACTTC | CASSVEGLQETQYF
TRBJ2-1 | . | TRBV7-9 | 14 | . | TGTGCCAGCAGCTTAGACCGTAGGGACGGCGAGCAGTTCTTC | CASSLDRRDGEQFF
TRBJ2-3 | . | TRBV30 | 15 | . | TGTGCCGGGGGGCTCACAGGGTACGGCACAGATACGCAGTATTTT | CAGGLTGYGTDTQYF
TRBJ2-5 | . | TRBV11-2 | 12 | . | TGTGCCAGCAGCTTTCGGGGAGAGACCCAGTACTTC | CASSFRGETQYF
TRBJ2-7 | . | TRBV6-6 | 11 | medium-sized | TGTGCCAGCACCGACACCTACGAGCAGTACTTC | CASTDTYEQYF
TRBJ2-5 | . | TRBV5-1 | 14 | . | TGCGCCAGCAGCTTGAGTACCCCACAAGAGACCCAGTACTTC | CASSLSTPQETQYF
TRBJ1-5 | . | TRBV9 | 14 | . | TGTGCCAGCAGCGTAGATGGGGGAGGGCAGCCCCAGCATTTT | CASSVDGGGQPQHF
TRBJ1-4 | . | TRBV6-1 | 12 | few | TGTGCCAGCAGTGAATGGTTGGAAAAACTGTTTTTT | CASSEWLEKLFF
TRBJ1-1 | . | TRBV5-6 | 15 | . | TGTGCCAGCAGGCGTGAGGGGGGAGGGCACACTGAAGCTTTCTTT | CASRREGGGHTEAFF
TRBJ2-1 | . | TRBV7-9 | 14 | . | TGTGCCAGCAGCCCCGAAGAGACATACAATGAGCAGTTCTTC | CASSPEETYNEQFF
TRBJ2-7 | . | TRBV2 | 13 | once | TGTGCCAGCACTCGCAGGGTCTCCTACGAGCAGTACTTC | CASTRRVSYEQYF
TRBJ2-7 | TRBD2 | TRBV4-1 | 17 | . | TGCGCCAGCAGCCAAGAGCTCGGGACTAGCAGTCACTACGAGCAGTACTTC | CASSQELGTSSHYEQYF
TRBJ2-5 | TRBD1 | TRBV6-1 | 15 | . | TGTGCCAGCATTGGACAGGGGTATGGCCAAGAGACCCAGTACTTC | CASIGQGYGQETQYF
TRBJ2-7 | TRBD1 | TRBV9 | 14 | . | TGTGCCAGCAGCTGGGGGACAGGGGGCTACGAGCAGTACTTC | CASSWGTGGYEQYF